This T cell receptor (beta chain) is drawn from a study of T cells in Graves' hyperthyroidism and ophthalmopathy. Many counts were recorded for this clonotype. Using RNA transcripts as the source, TCR beta CDR3 regions were amplified. With the HTBI primer set, the TCR CDR3 went through a first round of RT-PCR. TCRdb re-analysed the multiplex PCR reads in MiXCR, keeping a single row per CDR3 protein. The table records about 480,000 distinct CDR3 sequences, approximately 14% of them present only once. The ends lost 3 bases at V and 4 bases at J; junction bases unmatched: 8. The CDR3 is 15 amino acids. Per germline, CDR1 MDHEN and CDR2 SYDVKM.

The receptor's source is a woman aged 18-29 years with Graves' hyperthyroidism. The chain couples TRBV28 to TRBJ1-1; 7 bases map to TRBD1. Sequencing was done on a sample of blood. The CDR3 nucleotides are TGTGCCAGCAGTTTCAAGGGGGCCGGGGGCACTGAAGCTTTCTTT. Amino acid sequence: CASSFKGAGGTEAFF.